The 7 T cell receptor beta chains reported below all come from one sample, sequenced in a study of CD8+ T cells in alopecia areata (dated by TCRdb to 2017 to 2018). The library came from the immunoSEQ multiplex PCR assay. To provide template for TCR sequencing, every sample had RNA extracted and reverse transcribed into cDNA. The table was pulled from immuneACCESS by TCRdb, which kept in-frame rearrangements only. Such tables lose some clones; where checked, under half of the loss comes from unresolved V genes, and the rest has no known cause. The sample profile shows about 160,000 clones; 50% to 70% of them were found once. Roughly 0.85% of the sample goes to the ten largest clones. In the paper's terms, the time point label means: more than 3 weeks on oral tofacitinib. The sample's treatment or condition label, decoded: oral pan-JAK inhibitor, 5-10 mg twice daily. Sequencing was performed on CD4+ T cells sorted from blood, taken at week 4, from a patient treated with tofacitinib. These receptors all stem from a human donor with alopecia areata.

The rearrangement links TRBV6-5 to TRBJ2-7; D assignment may be TRBD1 or TRBD2 (6 bases each). Trimming took 7 bases from V and 7 from J, leaving 17 bases between them. CDR1 MNHEY and CDR2 SVGAGI come from the germline V gene. The CDR3 loop spans 13 amino acids. The CDR3 DNA is TGTGCCAGCATGGGTGGGGGGCGAAGGGAGCAGTACTTC. Protein sequence: CASMGGGRREQYF.

This clone was seen once. This sequence joins TRBV27 and TRBJ2-1; 10 positions agree with TRBD1. This CDR3 has 16 amino acids. Losses at the gene ends were 5 bases for V and 6 bases for J; bases not matched to a gene: 10. Germline CDR1 is MNHEY and CDR2 is SMNVEV (reference sequence). CDR3 amino acids: CASSARQGALVNEQFF. CDR3 bases: TGTGCCAGCAGTGCCCGACAGGGGGCTCTAGTCAATGAGCAGTTCTTC.

V and J are TRBV29-1 and TRBJ1-1; D gene ambiguous. Germline CDR1 is SQVTM and CDR2 is ANQGSEA. V was cut by 3 bases and J by 1 base, with 18 bases left in between. The CDR3 consists of 16 residues. CDR3 sequence: CSVESFVGRKNTEAFF. The CDR3, as DNA: TGCAGCGTTGAGTCGTTTGTGGGCAGAAAGAACACTGAAGCTTTCTTT.

This chain uses TRBV14 with TRBJ2-2; 8 bases map to TRBD1. This CDR3 has 15 residues. V shed 4 bases, J shed 4 bases, and the junction held 5 bases outside the gene matches. The germline CDR1 and CDR2 sequences are SGHDN and FVKESK. The CDR3 spells CASSRTGGSTGELFF. The CDR3 nucleotides are TGTGCCAGCAGCCGAACAGGGGGGAGCACCGGGGAGCTGTTTTTT. Looking up the rest from reference TRBV14 and TRBJ2-2 gives the full variable domain: EAGVTQFPSHSVIEKGQTVTLRCDPISGHDNLYWYRRVMGKEIKFLLHFVKESKQDESGMPNNRFLAERTGGTYSTLKVQPAELEDSGVYFCASSRTGGSTGELFFGEGSRLTVL.

The V and J genes are TRBV14 and TRBJ1-4; TRBD1 matches at 8 bases. This CDR3 is built from 14 residues. From germline, CDR1 is SGHDN and CDR2 FVKESK. V lost 3 bases to trimming and J lost 7 bases; unmatched junction nucleotides: 4. The CDR3 DNA reads as TGTGCCAGCAGCCACAGGGGGCGAGGTGAAAAACTGTTTTTT. Protein: CASSHRGRGEKLFF.

V gene TRBV4-2 combines with J gene TRBJ1-1; D uncertain. Germline-derived CDR1 and CDR2 are LGHNA and YNFKEQ. V lost 3 bases, J lost 4 bases, and 9 bases lay in between. The CDR3 is 13 amino acids. CDR3 DNA: TGTGCCAGCAGCCAGGGTCCTGGCACTGAAGCTTTCTTT. This encodes CASSQGPGTEAFF.

V and J are TRBV6-6 and TRBJ2-7, with unresolved D. With 0 bases removed from V and 3 bases from J, the gap between germline ends came to 9 bases. The CDR3 length is 14 residues. Germline loops: CDR1 MNHNY, CDR2 SVGAGI (reference sequence). CDR3 loop: CASSYSGGDYEQYF. CDR3 bases: TGTGCCAGCAGTTACTCGGGCGGAGACTACGAGCAGTACTTC.